The subject of this entry is one T cell receptor beta chain. Its antigen is unknown. It has no much larger one-base neighbor in the sample; base qualities were not kept. The source of the sample is a study of blood T cells in healthy people across ages (dated by TCRdb to 2014 to 2015). The study in broad terms: In model experiments, template switching captured roughly one uniquely barcoded TCR beta cDNA molecule for every two T cells. Using the same blood draw, the study looked at two additional independent replicas of 1 million unique cDNA reads for two donors, one aged 18 to 29 and the other aged 80 or older. Age-related changes in TCR beta repertoire diversity were measured in the study by deep sequencing normalized with unique cDNA molecular identifiers. Donors of different ages were randomly distributed across sequencing lanes to avoid experimental bias. Donors were grouped into four age groups: young (average approximately 16 years), middle-aged (39), aged (about 59) and long-lived (just over 80).

Summary of the overall study and its limitations: Donor CMV infection status was unknown, potentially confounding age-related changes in expanded clonotypes. Bulk unsorted PBMC profiling prevented conclusive comparison of naive and antigen-experienced compartments. Observed TCR beta diversity correlated strongly with the percentage of naive T cells measured by flow cytometry. Total diversity estimates from one million sequenced T cells were considered lower bounds and underestimates. Observed TCR beta diversity per million T cells fell roughly linearly with age, and a significant reduction was already apparent by age approximately 41. The long-lived group showed more naive CD4+ T cells, fewer expanded clones and increased TCR diversity than the aged group, suggesting age selection.

CDR1 and CDR2, looked up from the germline V gene (reference sequence), are LGHDT and YNNKEL. Taken from cysteine to phenylalanine, the CDR3 has 16 residues. The retained sequence is limited to the CDR3, 48 bases, with the frame set at the first base. V is reduced by 4 bases and J by 8 bases, leaving a spacing of 21 bases between them. Library method: 5' RACE. Sequencing took place on an Illumina HiSeq 2500. A second PCR of roughly 6 to 11 cycles was run with a J-beta primer mix and a sample-barcoded 5' primer. A template-switch 5' adaptor carrying 12 random nucleotides introduced a unique molecular identifier onto each TCR beta cDNA molecule. At least 2.5 million CDR3-containing paired-end reads were obtained from each sample. First-strand cDNA synthesis was performed from all RNA using the Mint cDNA synthesis kit, with priming by a TRBC-specific oligonucleotide. After uracil-DNA glycosylase treatment, a first 18-cycle PCR used universal primers M1SS and BC2_uni_R on all cDNA. Processing in the source paper ran as follows. For normalization, 1 million high-quality reads, each with a distinct molecular identifier, were randomly selected from each sample. Reads sharing molecular identifiers were discarded rather than binned into consensus sequences. CDR3 identification, clonotype clustering and error correction used MiTCR with a Q25 quality threshold and the strictest error-elimination algorithm. A nonparametric unseen species model using Euler transformation provided a lower-bound estimate of total TCR beta diversity. TCRdb trimmed public reads at Q25 via fastp, called clones via MiXCR and kept in-frame beta chains. Here each entry gathers all rows of one CDR3 protein and keeps the most common genes and DNA. The V and J calls here are based on TCRdb, not the publication. The sample profile shows 800,000 or so distinct CDR3 sequences; about half of them were found once. The top ten clones comprise around a sixth of the sample.

Donors were approximately 42 systemically healthy Caucasian individuals from Russia aged roughly 6 to 90 years. Each donor gave 8 to 10 milliliters of peripheral blood, drawn into EDTA-treated Vacutainer tubes. PBMCs were isolated by Ficoll-Paque density-gradient centrifugation, with at least 7 million obtained per sample. Total RNA was extracted from PBMCs with Trizol reagent, with at least 6 micrograms obtained per sample. The percentages of naive CD45RAhigh/CD27high T cells were determined by flow cytometry on a PBMC aliquot from every donor. What was sequenced was blood. This sequence was found in a man aged 80 or over in good health. The sequence joins TRBV3-1 to TRBJ2-4; the D gene could be TRBD1 or TRBD2, each one agreeing over 6 bases. The CDR3 region: CASSRPGGTTADIQYF. The bases read TGTGCCAGCAGCCGCCCCGGCGGGACAACCGCTGACATTCAGTACTTC.